The 12 T cell receptor beta chains below all came from one sample that was sequenced in a study of neoadjuvant anti-PD-1 for oral cavity cancer. Method: immunoSEQ multiplex PCR; TCRdb's copy keeps in-frame clones and lacks some. The sample lists about 10,000 clones, 60% to 65% seen once, with roughly 8% in the top ten. Time point given: after neoadjuvant nivolumab, at surgical resection. Sequencing was performed on tumor tissue, taken after nivolumab (anti-PD-1) treatment. The origin of the receptors is a person aged 40 to 85 with oral cavity squamous cell carcinoma.

This chain links TRBV19 with TRBJ2-1; weak D call: TRBD1 (5 bases). This CDR3 comprises 13 residues. In germline, CDR1 is LNHDA, CDR2 SQIVND (reference sequence). Trimming cost V 2 bases and J 7 bases, with 9 bases left between them. The CDR3 DNA sequence: TGTGCCAGTAGTATATCGAAGGGGAATGAGCAGTTCTTC. Its protein product is CASSISKGNEQFF. Looking up the rest from reference TRBV19 and TRBJ2-1 gives the full variable domain: DGGITQSPKYLFRKEGQNVTLSCEQNLNHDAMYWYRQDPGQGLRLIYYSQIVNDFQKGDIAEGYSVSREKKESFPLTVTSAQKNPTAFYLCASSISKGNEQFFGPGTRLTVL.

This chain joins TRBV10-2 and TRBJ1-1; D remains ambiguous. The CDR3 consists of 16 residues. Trimming cost V 3 bases and J 6 bases, with 20 bases left between them. In germline, CDR1 is WSHSY, CDR2 SAAADI. CDR3: CASSDFSPRMGSEAFF. The CDR3 region has the DNA TGCGCCAGCAGTGATTTTTCGCCGAGGATGGGCTCTGAAGCTTTCTTT.

The J gene is TRBJ1-6, the V gene TRBV10-3, with D hard to call. CDR1 and CDR2 (germline): ENHRY, SYGVKD. V lost 3 bases and J lost 6, with 9 bases in between. This CDR3 region has 14 residues. The chain's CDR3 is CAISDRQPNSPLHF. The CDR3 DNA sequence: TGTGCCATCAGTGATAGGCAGCCTAATTCACCCCTCCACTTT.

This clone was seen only a few times. The chain links TRBV29-1 to TRBJ2-1, with TRBD2 as a possible D gene (5 bases). Germline-derived CDR1 and CDR2 are SQVTM and ANQGSEA. This CDR3 is 13 amino acids long. The V end was cut by 4 bases, the J end by 1 base, with 8 bases between. For the CDR3, the DNA is TGCAGCGTTGGAAGCGGATCCTACAATGAGCAGTTCTTC. Its translation: CSVGSGSYNEQFF.

By its share, this clone is medium-sized. The rearrangement links TRBV7-9 to TRBJ2-3; D ambiguous. Germline V lookup: CDR1 SEHNR, CDR2 FQNEAQ (reference sequence). V was clipped by 1 base and J by 4 bases, with 12 bases between them. There are 15 residues in the CDR3. In DNA form, the CDR3 reads TGTGCCAGCAGCTTAGTCGCTTCTACGGCAGATACGCAGTATTTT. It specifies CASSLVASTADTQYF.

The rearrangement joins TRBV30 to TRBJ1-4; D may be TRBD1 (6 bases). The germline V gene has CDR1 GTSNPN and CDR2 SVGIG (reference sequence). V was pared by 2 bases and J by 4 bases, with 14 bases between. The CDR3 is 15 amino acids. CDR3: CAWSPQGQNNEKLFF. The CDR3 coding sequence is TGTGCCTGGAGTCCCCAAGGACAGAATAATGAAAAACTGTTTTTT. Complete variable domain (other parts from reference TRBV30 and TRBJ1-4): SQTIHQWPATLVQPVGSPLSLECTVEGTSNPNLYWYRQAAGRGLQLLFYSVGIGQISSEVPQNLSASRPQDRQFILSSKKLLLSDSGFYLCAWSPQGQNNEKLFFGSGTQLSVL.

The chain recombines TRBV5-6 with TRBJ1-3, with D perhaps matching TRBD1 (6 bases). The germline V gene encodes CDR1 SGHDT and CDR2 YYEEEE. V dropped 0 bases and J dropped 0 bases, with 13 bases sitting between them. This CDR3 is 17 amino acids long. CDR3 DNA sequence: TGTGCCAGCAGCTTGGCAGGGGTCTATACCTCTGGAAACACCATATATTTT. Amino acids: CASSLAGVYTSGNTIYF. Complete variable domain (other parts from reference TRBV5-6 and TRBJ1-3): DAGVTQSPTHLIKTRGQQVTLRCSPKSGHDTVSWYQQALGQGPQFIFQYYEEEERQRGNFPDRFSGHQFPNYSSELNVNALLLGDSALYLCASSLAGVYTSGNTIYFGEGSWLTVV.

The chain carries TRBV6-1 and TRBJ2-2, with 7 bases aligning to TRBD2. Germline CDR1 and CDR2: MNHNS and SASEGT. The length of the CDR3 is 12 residues. CDR3 sequence: CVSGESTGELFF. The CDR3 nucleotides are TGTGTAAGCGGGGAGAGCACCGGGGAGCTGTTTTTT.

The chain has TRBV27 and TRBJ2-7; perhaps TRBD1 as D (5 bases). Germline CDR1 reads MNHEY; CDR2 reads SMNVEV (reference sequence). The CDR3 spans 13 residues. V lost 4 bases and J 0 bases, leaving 7 bases between the germline ends. CDR3 sequence (DNA): TGTGCCAGCAGTTCCGACAGCTCCTACGAGCAGTACTTC. Translation gives CASSSDSSYEQYF.

This clone was counted once. The genes are TRBV6-6 and TRBJ1-2, with D hard to call. CDR3 size: 12 residues. With 2 bases removed from V and 6 bases from J, the gap between germline ends came to 7 bases. Germline CDR1 is MNHNY and CDR2 is SVGAGI (reference sequence). CDR3 loop: CASSYGGNGYTF. In DNA form, the CDR3 reads TGTGCCAGCAGTTACGGAGGGAATGGCTACACCTTC.

V is TRBV7-6 and J is TRBJ2-3; D perhaps matches TRBD2 (6 bases). CDR3 size: 15 residues. Germline V gene sequence: CDR1 SGHVS, CDR2 FNYEAQ. V lost 4 bases and J lost 4, with 15 bases in between. The CDR3 nucleotides are TGTGCCAGCAGCTCCAACAGGTGGAGGGCAGATACGCAGTATTTT. Its translation: CASSSNRWRADTQYF.

The chain has TRBV7-8 and TRBJ2-7; no firm D call. Germline CDR1 SGHVS, CDR2 FQNEAQ. The CDR3 contains 11 residues. V lost 4 bases and J lost 3, with 4 bases in between. CDR3 amino acids: CASSSLYEQYF. Here the CDR3 DNA reads TGTGCCAGCAGCTCCCTCTACGAGCAGTACTTC.